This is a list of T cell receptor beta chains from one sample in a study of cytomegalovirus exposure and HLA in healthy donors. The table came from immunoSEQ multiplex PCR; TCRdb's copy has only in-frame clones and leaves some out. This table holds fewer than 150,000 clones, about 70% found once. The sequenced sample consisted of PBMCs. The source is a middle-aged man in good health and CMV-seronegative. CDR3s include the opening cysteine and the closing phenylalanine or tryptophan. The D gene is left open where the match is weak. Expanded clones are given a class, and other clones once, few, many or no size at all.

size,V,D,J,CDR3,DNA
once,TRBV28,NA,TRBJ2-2,CASSSTSLTGELFF,TGTGCCAGCAGTTCCACGAGCCTCACCGGGGAGCTGTTTTTT
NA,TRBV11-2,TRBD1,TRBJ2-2,CASSPGDRGATGELFF,TGTGCCAGCAGCCCAGGCGACAGGGGTGCCACCGGGGAGCTGTTTTTT
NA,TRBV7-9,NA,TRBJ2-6,CASSPPAFGAGANVLTF,TGTGCCAGCAGCCCCCCCGCGTTCGGGGCTGGGGCCAACGTCCTGACTTTC
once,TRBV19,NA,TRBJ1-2,CASSQGTANYGYTF,TGTGCCAGTAGTCAGGGGACCGCTAACTATGGCTACACCTTC
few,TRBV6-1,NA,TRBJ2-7,CASKGSAGIPYEQYF,TGTGCCAGCAAAGGATCGGCAGGGATTCCCTACGAGCAGTACTTC
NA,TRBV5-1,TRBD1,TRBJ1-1,CASSLTGDITEAFF,TGCGCCAGCAGCTTGACAGGGGACATCACTGAAGCTTTCTTT
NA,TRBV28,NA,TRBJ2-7,CASSLSVYAQYF,TGTGCCAGCAGTTTGTCAGTGTACGCGCAGTACTTC
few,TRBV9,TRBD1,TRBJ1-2,CASSSKDRPLRDGYTF,TGTGCCAGCAGCTCGAAGGACAGGCCCCTAAGGGATGGCTACACCTTC
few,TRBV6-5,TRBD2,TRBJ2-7,CASRPLAGSVEQYF,TGTGCCAGCCGACCACTAGCGGGGTCGGTCGAGCAGTACTTC
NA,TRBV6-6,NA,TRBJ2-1,CASSYGGYGEQFF,TGTGCCAGCAGTTACGGGGGGTATGGAGAGCAGTTCTTC
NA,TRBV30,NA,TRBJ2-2,CAWSVQGSTLTGELFF,TGTGCCTGGAGTGTACAGGGAAGCACCCTCACCGGGGAGCTGTTTTTT
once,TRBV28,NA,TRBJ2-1,CASSSQGWFQFF,TGTGCCAGCAGTTCTCAGGGTTGGTTCCAGTTCTTC
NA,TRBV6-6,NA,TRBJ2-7,CASSYPQESEQYF,TGTGCCAGCAGTTACCCACAGGAGTCCGAGCAGTACTTC
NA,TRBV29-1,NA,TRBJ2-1,CSVDGTNTYNEQFF,TGCAGCGTTGATGGGACAAATACTTACAATGAGCAGTTCTTC
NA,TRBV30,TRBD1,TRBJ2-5,CAWSVPGGETQYF,TGTGCCTGGAGTGTACCAGGGGGAGAGACCCAGTACTTC
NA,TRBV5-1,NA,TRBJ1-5,CASSLDGRGSNQPQHF,TGCGCCAGCAGCTTGGATGGAAGGGGAAGCAATCAGCCCCAGCATTTT
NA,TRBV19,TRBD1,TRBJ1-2,CATGQAPLNYGYTF,TGTGCCACCGGACAGGCCCCTTTAAACTATGGCTACACCTTC
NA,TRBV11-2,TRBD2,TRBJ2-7,CASSILGAGGPEEQYF,TGTGCCAGCAGCATCCTCGGAGCGGGGGGGCCGGAAGAGCAGTACTTC
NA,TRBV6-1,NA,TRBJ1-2,CASRRSQGSYGYTF,TGTGCCAGCAGGCGGTCACAGGGAAGCTATGGCTACACCTTC
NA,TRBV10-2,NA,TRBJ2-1,CASSEGQVFGNEQFF,TGCGCCAGCAGTGAGGGTCAGGTTTTTGGGAATGAGCAGTTCTTC
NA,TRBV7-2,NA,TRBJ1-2,CASRGSDRSSYGYTF,TGTGCCAGCAGGGGCTCGGACAGATCAAGCTATGGCTACACCTTC
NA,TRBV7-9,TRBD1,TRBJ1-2,CASSLSPPPGQSHGYTF,TGTGCCAGCAGCTTAAGCCCCCCCCCGGGACAGAGCCATGGCTACACCTTC
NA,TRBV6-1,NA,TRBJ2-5,CASGVGTQYF,TGTGCCAGCGGAGTGGGGACCCAGTACTTC
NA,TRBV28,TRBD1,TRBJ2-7,CASSLLGTVEQYF,TGTGCCAGCAGTTTACTCGGGACAGTAGAGCAGTACTTC
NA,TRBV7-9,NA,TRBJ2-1,CASRLRSYEQFF,TGTGCCAGCAGACTCAGGTCCTATGAGCAGTTCTTC
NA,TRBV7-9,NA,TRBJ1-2,CASSPSGGYGYTF,TGTGCCAGCAGTCCTTCGGGAGGCTATGGCTACACCTTC
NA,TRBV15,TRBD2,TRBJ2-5,CATRRTSGGQETQYF,TGTGCCACCCGCCGTACTAGCGGGGGGCAAGAGACCCAGTACTTC
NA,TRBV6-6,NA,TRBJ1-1,CASRPKGTGNTEAFF,TGTGCCAGCAGACCGAAGGGAACAGGGAATACTGAAGCTTTCTTT